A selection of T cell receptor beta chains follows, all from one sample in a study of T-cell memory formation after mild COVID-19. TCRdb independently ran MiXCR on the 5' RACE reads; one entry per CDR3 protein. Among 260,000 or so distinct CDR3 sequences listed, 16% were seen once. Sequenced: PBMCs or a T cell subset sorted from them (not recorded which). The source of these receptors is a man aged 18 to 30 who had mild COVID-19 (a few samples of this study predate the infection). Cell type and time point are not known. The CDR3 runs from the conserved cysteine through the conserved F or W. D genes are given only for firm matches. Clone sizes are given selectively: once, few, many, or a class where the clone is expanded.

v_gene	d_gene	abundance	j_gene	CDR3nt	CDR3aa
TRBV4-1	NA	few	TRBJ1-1	TGCGCCAGCAGCCAAGATGTGGGCACTGAAGCTTTCTTT	CASSQDVGTEAFF
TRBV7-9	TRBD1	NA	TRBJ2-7	TGTGCCAGCAGCTTGACAGGGTTCGACGAGCAGTACTTC	CASSLTGFDEQYF
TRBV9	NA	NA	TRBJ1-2	TGTGCCAGCAGCGTAGATAGCGCCTATGGCTACACCTTC	CASSVDSAYGYTF
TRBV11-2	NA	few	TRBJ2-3	TGTGCCAGCAGCTCAGGGGGGTTACAGGATACGCAGTATTTT	CASSSGGLQDTQYF
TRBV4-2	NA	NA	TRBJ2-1	TGTGCCAGCAGCCATCCGGGGATGAGCAATGAGCAGTTCTTC	CASSHPGMSNEQFF
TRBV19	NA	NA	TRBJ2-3	TGTGCCAGTAGTACCTGGGGTATCACTGATACGCAGTATTTT	CASSTWGITDTQYF
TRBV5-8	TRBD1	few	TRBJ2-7	TGTGCCAGCAGGCAGATCGACAGGGGCTACGAGCAGTACTTC	CASRQIDRGYEQYF
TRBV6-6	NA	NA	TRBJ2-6	TGTGCCAGCAGTTACGATCGTCGCAGGTCCTACTCTGGGGCCAACGTCCTGACTTTC	CASSYDRRRSYSGANVLTF
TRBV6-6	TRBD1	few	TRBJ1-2	TGTGCCAGCAGTTCGACGGACAGGTCTAACTATGGCTACACCTTC	CASSSTDRSNYGYTF
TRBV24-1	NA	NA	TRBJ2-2	TGTGCCACCAGTGATTCCCCAGGGCTAACCGGGGAGCTGTTTTTT	CATSDSPGLTGELFF
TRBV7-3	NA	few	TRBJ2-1	TGTGCCAGCAGCTTAATGGGGGGCGGGCATGAGCAGTTCTTC	CASSLMGGGHEQFF
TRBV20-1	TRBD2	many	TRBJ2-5	TGCAGTGCTAGCGGCCAGCGGGGGGGCAAATGGGAAAACCAAGAGACCCAGTACTTC	CSASGQRGGKWENQETQYF
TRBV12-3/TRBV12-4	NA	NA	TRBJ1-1	TGTGCCAGCAGTTTAACGGGGATCGGAGCTTTCTTT	CASSLTGIGAFF
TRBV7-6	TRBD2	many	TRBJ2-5	TGTGCCAGCAGCCGCGGGGGGACCCTCCAAGAGACCCAGTACTTC	CASSRGGTLQETQYF
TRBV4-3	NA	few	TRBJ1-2	TGCGCCAGCAGCCAAGACCCGAGTCCAGCTAACTATGGCTACACCTTC	CASSQDPSPANYGYTF
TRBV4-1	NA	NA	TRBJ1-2	TGCGCCAGCAGCCAAGGAATGAAGGGGAAGGGGGTTGGCTACACCTTC	CASSQGMKGKGVGYTF
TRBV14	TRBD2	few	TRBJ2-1	TGTGCCAGCAGCCTTGGGACTAGCGGGGGGGCCATCCTTTCCTACAATGAGCAGTTCTTC	CASSLGTSGGAILSYNEQFF
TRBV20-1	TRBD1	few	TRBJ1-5	TGCAGTGCTCCACAGGGGAACAGACCCCAGCATTTT	CSAPQGNRPQHF
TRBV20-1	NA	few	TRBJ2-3	TGCAGTGCTAGAAAGCTGTCAGCAGATACGCAGTATTTT	CSARKLSADTQYF
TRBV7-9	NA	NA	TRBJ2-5	TGTGCCAGCAGCTTCATCCAAGAGACCCAGTACTTC	CASSFIQETQYF
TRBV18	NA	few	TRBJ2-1	TGTGCCAGCTCACCACGCCGGAACAATGAGCAGTTCTTC	CASSPRRNNEQFF
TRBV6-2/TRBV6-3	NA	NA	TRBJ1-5	TGTGCCAGCAGGGCGCCCCCTAATCAGCCCCAGCATTTT	CASRAPPNQPQHF